The source of this T cell receptor (beta chain) is a study of T cell responses to AZD1222 COVID-19 vaccine. The CDR3 contains 17 residues. Germline CDR1 and CDR2: ENHRY and SYGVKD. Unmatched junction bases numbered 8, after V lost 5 bases and J lost 1 base. Some clones are missing from TCRdb's copy, which holds only in-frame ones; the method was immunoSEQ multiplex PCR. The table has roughly 130,000 clones, 88% seen once. The TCR was taken from an adult in good health. The material was peripheral blood, obtained on day 0 of AZD1222 vaccination. The V and J genes are TRBV10-3 and TRBJ2-6, with 7 bases that match TRBD1. CDR3 bases: TGTGCCATCAGTAGCCCGGGACAGCGATCTGGGGCCAACGTCCTGACTTTC. The encoded protein is CAISSPGQRSGANVLTF.